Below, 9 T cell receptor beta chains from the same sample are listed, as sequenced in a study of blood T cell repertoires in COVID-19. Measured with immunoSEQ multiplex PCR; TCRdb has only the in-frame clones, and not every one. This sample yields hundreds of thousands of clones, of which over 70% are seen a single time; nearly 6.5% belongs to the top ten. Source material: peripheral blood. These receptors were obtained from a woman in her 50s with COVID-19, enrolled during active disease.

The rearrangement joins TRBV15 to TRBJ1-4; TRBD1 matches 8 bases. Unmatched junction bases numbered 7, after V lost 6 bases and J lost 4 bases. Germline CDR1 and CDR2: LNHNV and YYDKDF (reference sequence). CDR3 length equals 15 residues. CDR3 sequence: CATSVRTGFNEKLFF. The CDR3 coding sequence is TGTGCCACCAGTGTCAGGACAGGGTTTAATGAAAAACTGTTTTTT.

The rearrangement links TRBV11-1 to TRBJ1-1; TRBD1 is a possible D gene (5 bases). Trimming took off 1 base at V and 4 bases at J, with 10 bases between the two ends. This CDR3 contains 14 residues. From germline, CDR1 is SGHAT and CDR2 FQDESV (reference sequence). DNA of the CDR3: TGTGCCAGCAGCTTAGGAAGGGGTGGCACTGAAGCTTTCTTT. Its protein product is CASSLGRGGTEAFF. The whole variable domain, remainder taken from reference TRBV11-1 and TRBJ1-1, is EAEVAQSPRYKITEKSQAVAFWCDPISGHATLYWYRQILGQGPELLVQFQDESVVDDSQLPKDRFSAERLKGVDSTLKIQPAELGDSAMYLCASSLGRGGTEAFFGQGTRLTVV.

The CDR3 bases are TGTGCCAGCGGACAGGGATCCAGCTCCTACGAGCAGTACTTC. This sequence encodes CASGQGSSSYEQYF. V is TRBV18 and J is TRBJ2-7; 8 positions match TRBD1. Germline CDR1 is KGHSH and CDR2 is LQKENI. This CDR3 is built from 14 residues. Losses at the gene ends were 8 bases for V and 0 bases for J; bases not matched to a gene: 6.

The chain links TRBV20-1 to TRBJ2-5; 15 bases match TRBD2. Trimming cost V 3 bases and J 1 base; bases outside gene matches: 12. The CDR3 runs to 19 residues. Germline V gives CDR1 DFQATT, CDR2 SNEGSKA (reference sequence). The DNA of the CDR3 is TGCAGTGCTAGTGTTTCCGGGACTAGCGGGAGGACGGGCCAAGAGACCCAGTACTTC. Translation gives CSASVSGTSGRTGQETQYF.

This CDR3 is CASSLRREGYNEQFF. Here the CDR3 DNA reads TGTGCCAGCAGCTTAAGGCGGGAGGGCTACAATGAGCAGTTCTTC. The rearrangement uses TRBV7-3 and TRBJ2-1; 9 bases are a match to TRBD2. CDR1 is SGHTA, CDR2 FQGTGA, per germline. There are 15 residues in the CDR3. Losses at the gene ends were 1 base for V and 3 bases for J; bases not matched to a gene: 1.

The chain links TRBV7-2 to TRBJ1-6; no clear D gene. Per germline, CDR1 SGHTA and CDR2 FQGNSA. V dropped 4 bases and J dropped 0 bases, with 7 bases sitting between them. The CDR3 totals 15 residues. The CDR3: CASSSELSYNSPLHF. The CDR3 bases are TGTGCCAGCAGCTCGGAGCTCTCCTATAATTCACCCCTCCACTTT.

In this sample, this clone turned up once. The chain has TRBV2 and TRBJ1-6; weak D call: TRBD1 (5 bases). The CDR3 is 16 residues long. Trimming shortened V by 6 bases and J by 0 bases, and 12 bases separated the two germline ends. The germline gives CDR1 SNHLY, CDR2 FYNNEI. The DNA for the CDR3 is TGTGCCAGCAGCCCCGGGGGGAGCTCCTATAATTCACCCCTCCACTTT. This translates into CASSPGGSSYNSPLHF.

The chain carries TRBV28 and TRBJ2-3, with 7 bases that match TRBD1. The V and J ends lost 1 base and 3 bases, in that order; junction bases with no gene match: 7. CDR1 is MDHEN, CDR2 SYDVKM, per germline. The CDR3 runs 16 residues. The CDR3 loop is CASSLYGTEATDTQYF. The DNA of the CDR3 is TGTGCCAGCAGTTTATATGGGACAGAAGCTACAGATACGCAGTATTTT.

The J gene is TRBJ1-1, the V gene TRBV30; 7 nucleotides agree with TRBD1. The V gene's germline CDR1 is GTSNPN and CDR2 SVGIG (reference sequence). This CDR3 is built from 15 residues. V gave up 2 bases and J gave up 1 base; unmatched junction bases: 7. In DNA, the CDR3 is TGTGCCTGGAGTTTGACAGGGCTCAGGAACACTGAAGCTTTCTTT. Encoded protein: CAWSLTGLRNTEAFF.